The 27 T cell receptor beta chains below all came from one sample that was sequenced in a study of long-term antiretroviral therapy in people with HIV. Sequencing used immunoSEQ v3.0 at survey level. This table comes from immunoSEQ multiplex PCR, and its TCRdb copy is limited to in-frame clones, with some not included. Of tens of thousands of clones in the sample, 85% to 95% are singletons; the top ten hold over 5%. The source was unsorted PBMCs, collected approximately 6.5 years after starting antiretroviral therapy. The receptors originated from a woman aged 40 to 50 with HIV.

This clone was seen more than once but under ten times. The chain joins TRBV14 to TRBJ1-2, with TRBD1 matching over 8 bases. Trimming cost V 0 bases and J 5 bases; bases outside gene matches: 20. The CDR3 contains 20 residues. Germline-derived CDR1 and CDR2 are SGHDN and FVKESK. The CDR3 DNA is TGTGCCAGCAGCCAAGAGGCGGGTGTGGACGGGACAGGCAATTATTATGGCTACACCTTC. This encodes CASSQEAGVDGTGNYYGYTF.

This clone has more than one count but fewer than ten. V and J are TRBV6-5 and TRBJ1-1; 7 bases map to TRBD1. CDR3 size: 14 residues. Trimming at V came to 6 bases and at J to 4 bases, leaving 8 bases not matched to a gene. Germline V gene sequence: CDR1 MNHEY, CDR2 SVGAGI. Here the CDR3 reads CASRYQGGGTEAFF. The DNA for the CDR3 is TGTGCCAGCAGGTATCAGGGGGGGGGCACTGAAGCTTTCTTT.

CDR3 amino acids: CATRFSGGSSYNEQFF. For the CDR3, the DNA is TGCGCCACCCGATTTAGCGGGGGCTCCTCCTACAATGAGCAGTTCTTC. V and J are TRBV10-2 and TRBJ2-1, with 9 bases identical to TRBD2. The germline CDR1 and CDR2 sequences are WSHSY and SAAADI. V was pared by 10 bases and J by 0 bases, with 10 bases of the junction left unmatched. This CDR3 contains 16 residues.

This rearrangement joins TRBV5-1 to TRBJ2-1; the D gene is possibly TRBD1 (6 bases). The CDR3 sequence is 15 residues long. Germline CDR1 reads SGHRS; CDR2 reads YFSETQ. V shed 1 base and J shed 6 bases, with 14 bases lying between them. CDR3 sequence (DNA): TGCGCCAGCAGCTTGCCGACCCAGGGGCCCAATGAGCAGTTCTTC. Encoded protein: CASSLPTQGPNEQFF.

The V call is TRBV18, the J call TRBJ2-5; D may match TRBD1 or TRBD2 (5 bases each). This CDR3 contains 14 residues. Trimming removed 6 bases at V and 3 bases at J, with 14 bases between. Germline values: CDR1 KGHSH, CDR2 LQKENI. CDR3 in amino acids: CASSPGTRKETQYF. As DNA, the CDR3 is TGTGCCAGCTCCCCCGGGACGAGAAAAGAGACCCAGTACTTC.

In this sample, this clone turned up once. V is TRBV2 and J is TRBJ1-3; maybe TRBD1 (5 bases). The CDR3 covers 16 residues. Germline V gene data show CDR1 as SNHLY and CDR2 as FYNNEI. Between the trimmed V and J ends, which lost 4 bases and 2 bases, there was a span of 15 bases. The CDR3 region is CASSAWSSGPGNTIYF. The CDR3 DNA follows: TGTGCCAGCAGTGCGTGGAGTTCGGGACCTGGAAACACCATATATTTT.

The chain recombines TRBV30 with TRBJ2-2; no firm D call. This CDR3 region has 13 residues. The V end was cut by 3 bases, the J end by 1 base, with 6 bases between. Germline values: CDR1 GTSNPN, CDR2 SVGIG (reference sequence). CDR3 bases: TGTGCCTGGAGACACCAGAACACCGGGGAGCTGTTTTTT. Its translation: CAWRHQNTGELFF.

In this sample, this clone turned up once. The V call is TRBV7-2, the J call TRBJ2-7; D gene uncertain. CDR1 and CDR2 (germline): SGHTA, FQGNSA. CDR3 length: 14 residues. Trimming took off 1 base at V and 5 bases at J, with 12 bases between the two ends. CDR3 DNA: TGTGCCAGCAGCTTAGGCCAGGCCTCGGACGAGCAGTACTTC. It translates to CASSLGQASDEQYF.

The chain uses TRBV6-1 and TRBJ2-6; 9 bases line up with TRBD1. CDR3 length: 17 residues. Germline loops: CDR1 MNHNS, CDR2 SASEGT. V trimming: 4 bases; J trimming: 0 bases; junction bases outside the gene matches: 4. CDR3 nucleotide sequence: TGTGCCAGCAGTGCCGGGACAGGGCTCTCTGGGGCCAACGTCCTGACTTTC. This codes for CASSAGTGLSGANVLTF.

The chain links TRBV19 to TRBJ2-7; either TRBD1 or TRBD2 may supply D (5 bases each). The CDR3 totals 15 residues. Germline V gene data show CDR1 as LNHDA and CDR2 as SQIVND (reference sequence). V lost 8 bases and J 4 bases, leaving 21 bases between the germline ends. This chain's CDR3 is CASLSGPQKHYEQYF. CDR3 nucleotides: TGTGCCAGTCTCTCGGGACCCCAAAAACATTACGAGCAGTACTTC.

The chain joins TRBV9 to TRBJ1-2, with a weak D call TRBD1 (5 bases). Per germline, CDR1 SGDLS and CDR2 YYNGEE. With 2 bases removed from V and 0 bases from J, the gap between germline ends came to 11 bases. CDR3 size: 15 residues. The CDR3 sequence is CASSVGGASNYGYTF. The CDR3 nucleotides read TGTGCCAGCAGCGTTGGCGGGGCCTCTAACTATGGCTACACCTTC.

The V gene is TRBV30, the J gene TRBJ1-2; unclear D gene. The CDR3 spans 14 residues. Trimming cost V 3 bases and J 4 bases, with 15 bases left between them. The V gene's germline CDR1 is GTSNPN and CDR2 SVGIG (reference sequence). This chain's CDR3 is CAWSDTASGYGYTF. In nucleotides, the CDR3 is TGTGCCTGGAGCGATACAGCGTCCGGCTATGGCTACACCTTC.

This sequence joins TRBV19 and TRBJ1-3; D is ambiguous. V lost 4 bases and J 2 bases, leaving 3 bases between the germline ends. This CDR3 contains 12 residues. Germline V CDR1 and CDR2: LNHDA, SQIVND (reference sequence). CDR3: CASSRPGNTIYF. In nucleotides, the CDR3 is TGTGCCAGTAGTAGACCTGGAAACACCATATATTTT.

The J gene is TRBJ1-1, the V gene TRBV7-7; 7 nucleotides align to TRBD1. Germline V lookup: CDR1 SSHAT, CDR2 FNYEAQ (reference sequence). The CDR3 contains 16 residues. Trimming removed 5 bases from V and 5 bases from J; junction bases left unmatched: 14. CDR3 amino acids: CASSPPSGGRRTEAFF. The CDR3 DNA reads as TGTGCCAGCAGCCCCCCTTCAGGGGGGCGACGGACTGAAGCTTTCTTT.

The rearrangement links TRBV4-2 to TRBJ1-6, with D possibly being TRBD1 (5 bases). The germline CDR1 and CDR2 sequences are LGHNA and YNFKEQ. The CDR3 spans 17 residues. Trimming removed 0 bases at V and 5 bases at J, with 14 bases between. The CDR3 reads CASSQEGGEGDNSPLHF. CDR3 in DNA: TGTGCCAGCAGCCAAGAGGGGGGGGAGGGAGATAATTCACCCCTCCACTTT.

The rearrangement joins TRBV6-5 to TRBJ2-3; weak D call: TRBD1 (5 bases). The ends were cut back, 6 bases at V and 2 bases at J, with 12 bases in the middle. Germline V gene sequence: CDR1 MNHEY, CDR2 SVGAGI. The CDR3 has 14 residues. CDR3 amino acids: CASRMDTSTDTQYF. DNA for the CDR3: TGTGCCAGCAGGATGGACACATCCACAGATACGCAGTATTTT.

The V call is TRBV11-2, the J call TRBJ1-1; no definite D call. Trimming cost V 0 bases and J 0 bases, with 8 bases left between them. Germline CDR1 is SGHAT and CDR2 is FQNNGV. CDR3 size: 15 residues. The CDR3 DNA is TGTGCCAGCAGCTTAGATAGCGTAGTGAACACTGAAGCTTTCTTT. Its translation: CASSLDSVVNTEAFF. Based on the CDR3 plus reference TRBV11-2 and TRBJ1-1, the full variable domain is EAGVAQSPRYKIIEKRQSVAFWCNPISGHATLYWYQQILGQGPKLLIQFQNNGVVDDSQLPKDRFSAERLKGVDSTLKIQPAKLEDSAVYLCASSLDSVVNTEAFFGQGTRLTVV.

This chain uses TRBV6-5 with TRBJ2-7; weak D call: TRBD1 (6 bases). Germline CDR1 is MNHEY and CDR2 is SVGAGI. V gave up 6 bases and J gave up 3 bases, with 12 bases separating them. The CDR3 runs 13 residues. CDR3 DNA sequence: TGTGCCAGCAGGAAGACAGGTTACTACGAGCAGTACTTC. Its protein is CASRKTGYYEQYF.

The J gene is TRBJ2-7, the V gene TRBV2, with D perhaps being TRBD1 or TRBD2 (5 bases each). The V end lost 1 base, the J end lost 11 bases, and 12 bases lay between the germline ends. The CDR3 runs to 12 residues. The germline CDR1 and CDR2 sequences are SNHLY and FYNNEI. The CDR3 loop reads CASSEEGTAEYF. CDR3 DNA sequence: TGTGCCAGCAGTGAAGAGGGGACGGCAGAGTACTTC.

This chain joins TRBV7-2 and TRBJ2-7, with TRBD1 identical over 10 bases. Losses at the gene ends were 7 bases for V and 1 base for J; bases not matched to a gene: 7. From germline, CDR1 is SGHTA and CDR2 FQGNSA. The CDR3 runs 15 residues. CDR3 protein: CASILGQGNSYEQYF. For the CDR3, the DNA is TGTGCCAGCATCCTGGGACAGGGGAATTCCTACGAGCAGTACTTC.

This chain joins TRBV6-6 and TRBJ2-5, with D unresolved. The ends were cut back, 7 bases at V and 0 bases at J, with 9 bases in the middle. Germline V gene sequence: CDR1 MNHNY, CDR2 SVGAGI (reference sequence). There are 13 residues in the CDR3. CDR3 bases: TGTGCCAGCACCCGGTCCTACCAAGAGACCCAGTACTTC. Protein: CASTRSYQETQYF.

V gene TRBV7-2 combines with J gene TRBJ2-3, with 11 bases lining up with TRBD1. Trimming at V came to 2 bases and at J to 4 bases, leaving 11 bases not matched to a gene. Germline CDR1 is SGHTA and CDR2 is FQGNSA. CDR3 length: 18 residues. In nucleotides, the CDR3 is TGTGCCAGCAGCTTAATGGCCGTCGGGACAGGGGGTCCAGATACGCAGTATTTT. This codes for CASSLMAVGTGGPDTQYF.

The chain's CDR3 is CATSRDQGTGNGYTF. In DNA, the CDR3 is TGTGCCACCAGCAGAGACCAGGGGACAGGGAATGGCTACACCTTC. This chain links TRBV15 with TRBJ1-2; 9 bases are shared with TRBD1. This CDR3 is built from 15 residues. Germline lookup yields CDR1 LNHNV and CDR2 YYDKDF (reference sequence). The ends lost 0 bases at V and 6 bases at J; junction bases unmatched: 5. Drawing the rest from reference TRBV15 and TRBJ1-2, the complete variable domain is DAMVIQNPRYQVTQFGKPVTLSCSQTLNHNVMYWYQQKSSQAPKLLFHYYDKDFNNEADTPDNFQSRRPNTSFCFLDIRSPGLGDTAMYLCATSRDQGTGNGYTFGSGTRLTVV.

The gene calls are TRBV13 and TRBJ1-1; TRBD1 is a possible D gene (6 bases). Germline values: CDR1 PRHDT, CDR2 FYEKMQ (reference sequence). The CDR3 sequence is 16 residues long. Trimming stripped 2 bases from V and 1 base from J, with 14 bases between. Written as DNA, the CDR3 is TGTGCCAGCAGCTTACGACAGGCACGACAGAACACTGAAGCTTTCTTT. Its protein is CASSLRQARQNTEAFF.

Points on this clone: The junction differs from germline at one of its ends, possibly a read error. The chain has TRBV30 and TRBJ2-5; TRBD2 matches 8 bases. From germline, CDR1 is GTSNPN and CDR2 SVGIG (reference sequence). CDR3 length: 15 amino acids. CDR3 DNA: TGTGCCGGGAGGGAGCGGGGGAACACACAAGAGACCCAGTACTTC. This gives the protein CAGRERGNTQETQYF. Full variable domain (outside the CDR3, taken from reference TRBV30 and TRBJ2-5): SQTIHQWPATLVQPVGSPLSLECTVEGTSNPNLYWYRQAAGRGLQLLFYSVGIGQISSEVPQNLSASRPQDRQFILSSKKLLLSDSGFYLCAGRERGNTQETQYFGPGTRLLVL.

The CDR3 coding sequence is TGTGCCAGCAGCTTCGGCAGGGAGTATGGCTACACCTTC. This gives the protein CASSFGREYGYTF. The chain has TRBV5-4 and TRBJ1-2; D is possibly TRBD1 (5 bases). The CDR3 runs 13 residues. CDR1 SGHNT and CDR2 YYREEE come from the germline V gene (reference sequence). V lost 2 bases and J lost 5, with 10 bases in between.

V gene TRBV30 combines with J gene TRBJ2-2; TRBD2 is a possible D gene (6 bases). CDR3 length: 16 amino acids. CDR1 and CDR2 from the germline V gene are GTSNPN and SVGIG (reference sequence). Trimming stripped 0 bases from V and 4 bases from J, with 15 bases between. CDR3 coding DNA: TGTGCCTGGAGTGTACCAGGGAGGAGTGGCACCGGGGAGCTGTTTTTT. Its translation: CAWSVPGRSGTGELFF.